This passage covers 8 T cell receptor beta chains from one sample sequenced in a study of CD8+ T cells in alopecia areata. RNA was extracted and reverse transcribed into cDNA as the sequencing template. Clones were sequenced by immunoSEQ multiplex PCR, and TCRdb holds only the in-frame ones, with some missing. The sample lists around 100,000 clones; 55% were seen once. The sequenced sample consisted of CD4+ T cells sorted from blood. These receptor sequences come from a human donor in good health.

The chain joins TRBV7-2 to TRBJ2-1; 9 positions agree with TRBD2. Germline lookup yields CDR1 SGHTA and CDR2 FQGNSA. The CDR3 length is 15 residues. Unmatched junction bases numbered 9, after V lost 5 bases and J lost 7 bases. CDR3 sequence: CASSRRGGAGNEQFF. The CDR3 DNA is TGTGCCAGCAGCCGCCGCGGGGGGGCGGGGAATGAGCAGTTCTTC.

Here the CDR3 reads CASSSSGQGSYEQYF. DNA for the CDR3: TGTGCCAGCAGCTCCTCGGGACAGGGTTCCTACGAGCAGTACTTC. The chain combines TRBV6-6 with TRBJ2-7; 9 bases align to TRBD1. The CDR3 is 15 amino acids. Germline lookup yields CDR1 MNHNY and CDR2 SVGAGI (reference sequence). V dropped 6 bases and J dropped 1; count of bases not matched to a gene: 7.

The chain's CDR3 is CASSRGQGMNTEAFF. Written as DNA, the CDR3 is TGTGCCAGCAGCAGAGGACAGGGAATGAACACTGAAGCTTTCTTT. The V and J genes are TRBV7-2 and TRBJ1-1, with 8 bases lining up with TRBD1. The CDR3 covers 15 residues. J lost 0 bases, V lost 5 bases, and 5 bases had no gene match. CDR1 is SGHTA, CDR2 FQGNSA, per germline.

The table lists this clone with a count of one. V is TRBV29-1 and J is TRBJ1-1; no definite D call. The germline gives CDR1 SQVTM, CDR2 ANQGSEA. V was shortened by 6 bases and J by 2 bases, with 10 bases between the two germline ends. This CDR3 spans 12 amino acids. CDR3 loop: CSVQRRNTEAFF. In nucleotides, the CDR3 is TGCAGCGTCCAACGCCGAAACACTGAAGCTTTCTTT.

This clone was recorded once. The CDR3 loop reads CSVQGGTDTQYF. The CDR3 coding sequence is TGCAGCGTCCAGGGCGGCACAGATACGCAGTATTTT. The chain employs TRBV29-1 and TRBJ2-3; D possibly corresponds to TRBD1 (5 bases). The CDR3 consists of 12 residues. Germline V gene lookup returns CDR1 SQVTM and CDR2 ANQGSEA. V was trimmed by 6 bases and J by 1 base, leaving 8 bases between them.

The chain uses TRBV29-1 and TRBJ2-5; D not certain. Trimming removed 2 bases at V and 2 bases at J, with 9 bases between. The V gene's germline CDR1 is SQVTM and CDR2 ANQGSEA. The CDR3 has 13 residues. Written as DNA, the CDR3 is TGCAGCGTTGAATCGTCCTCACAAGAGACCCAGTACTTC. Its protein is CSVESSSQETQYF.

This clone has just a few counts. This chain connects TRBV15 to TRBJ1-2; D not resolved. The CDR3 covers 12 residues. In germline, CDR1 is LNHNV, CDR2 YYDKDF (reference sequence). The V end was cut by 1 base, the J end by 8 bases, with 8 bases between. CDR3 in DNA: TGTGCCACCAGCAGAGCGGGGATCGGCTACACCTTC. As protein: CATSRAGIGYTF.

Here the CDR3 reads CSVEVTARETQYF. CDR3 bases: TGCAGCGTTGAAGTGACGGCGCGGGAGACCCAGTACTTC. This chain uses TRBV29-1 with TRBJ2-5; no firm D call. Deletions cut 1 base from V and 5 bases from J, with 11 bases between. CDR3 length equals 13 residues. The germline CDR1 and CDR2 sequences are SQVTM and ANQGSEA.